Here is one T cell receptor (beta chain) with its context. Libraries were prepared by immunoSEQ multiplex PCR; TCRdb keeps only in-frame clonotypes and omits some of them. The sample records approximately 140,000 clones, roughly 87% being singletons. This sample was included in a study of blood T cell repertoires in COVID-19. The J segment lost 6 bases and the V segment lost 5 bases, leaving 6 bases of the junction unmatched. Germline V gene sequence: CDR1 MNHEY, CDR2 SMNVEV (reference sequence). This CDR3 has 15 residues. The sequence was collected from a woman aged 40 to 50 who had been exposed to COVID-19. V and J are TRBV27 and TRBJ2-4; 11 positions agree with TRBD1. The sequencing input was PBMCs or T cells enriched from blood (not recorded which). CDR3 bases: TGTGCCAGCAGTGGACTCGGGACAGGGGGAAACATTCAGTACTTC. Its protein is CASSGLGTGGNIQYF.